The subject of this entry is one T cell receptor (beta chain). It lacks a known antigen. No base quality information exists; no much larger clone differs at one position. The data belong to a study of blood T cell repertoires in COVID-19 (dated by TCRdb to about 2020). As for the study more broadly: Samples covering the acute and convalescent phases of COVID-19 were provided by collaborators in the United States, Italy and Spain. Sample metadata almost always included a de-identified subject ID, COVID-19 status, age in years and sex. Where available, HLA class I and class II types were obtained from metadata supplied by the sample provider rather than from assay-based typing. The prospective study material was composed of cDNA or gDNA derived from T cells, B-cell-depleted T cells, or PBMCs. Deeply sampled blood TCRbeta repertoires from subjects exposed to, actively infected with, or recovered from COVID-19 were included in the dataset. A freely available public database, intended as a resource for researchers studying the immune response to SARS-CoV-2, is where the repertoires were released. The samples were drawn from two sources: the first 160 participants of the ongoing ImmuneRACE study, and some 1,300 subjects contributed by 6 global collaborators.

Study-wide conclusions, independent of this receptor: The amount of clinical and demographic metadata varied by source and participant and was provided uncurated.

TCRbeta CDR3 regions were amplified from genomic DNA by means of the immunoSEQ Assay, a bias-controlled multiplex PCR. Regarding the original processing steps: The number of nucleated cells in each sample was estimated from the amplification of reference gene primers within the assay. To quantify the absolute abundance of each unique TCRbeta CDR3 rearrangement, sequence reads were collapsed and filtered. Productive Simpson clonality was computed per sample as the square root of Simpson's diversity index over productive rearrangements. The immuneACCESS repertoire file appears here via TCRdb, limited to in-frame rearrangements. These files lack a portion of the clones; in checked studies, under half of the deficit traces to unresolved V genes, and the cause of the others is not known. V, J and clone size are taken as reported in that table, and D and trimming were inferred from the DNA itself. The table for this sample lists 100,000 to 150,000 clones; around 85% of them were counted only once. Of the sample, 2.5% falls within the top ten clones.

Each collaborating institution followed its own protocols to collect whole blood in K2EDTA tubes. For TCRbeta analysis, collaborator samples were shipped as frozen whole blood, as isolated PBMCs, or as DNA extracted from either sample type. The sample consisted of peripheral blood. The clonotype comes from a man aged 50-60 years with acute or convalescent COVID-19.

The bases are TGTGCCAGCACTCAGACAGGCCTGGCAGATACGCAGTATTTT. Its product reads: CASTQTGLADTQYF. Recombination linked TRBV6-5 to TRBJ2-3; a tentative D match to TRBD1 spans 6 bases. V is cut by 7 bases and J by 4 bases, and the space between the germline ends is 15 bases. In the germline V gene, CDR1 corresponds to MNHEY and CDR2 to SVGAGI. Including the terminal cysteine and phenylalanine, the CDR3 comprises 14 residues. Only the CDR3 portion is preserved as DNA: 42 bases, with reading frame beginning at the first base.